This T cell receptor beta chain originates from a study of T cell changes during pregnancy in multiple sclerosis. This table comes from immunoSEQ multiplex PCR, and its TCRdb copy is limited to in-frame clones, with some not included. The sample holds 42,000 or so clones, nearly 90% seen once. The receptor comes from a female donor with multiple sclerosis, enrolled in a pregnancy study. Sequenced material: CD4+ T cells from peripheral blood mononuclear cells, taken after pregnancy.

The CDR3 DNA follows: TGCGCCAGCAGCTTGAATCCGGGGACCTACAATGAGCAGTTCTTC. Its protein is CASSLNPGTYNEQFF. This chain uses TRBV5-1 with TRBJ2-1; D possibly corresponds to TRBD2 (5 bases). The germline gives CDR1 SGHRS, CDR2 YFSETQ. The CDR3 contains 15 residues. V dropped 1 base and J dropped 2 bases, with 10 bases sitting between them.